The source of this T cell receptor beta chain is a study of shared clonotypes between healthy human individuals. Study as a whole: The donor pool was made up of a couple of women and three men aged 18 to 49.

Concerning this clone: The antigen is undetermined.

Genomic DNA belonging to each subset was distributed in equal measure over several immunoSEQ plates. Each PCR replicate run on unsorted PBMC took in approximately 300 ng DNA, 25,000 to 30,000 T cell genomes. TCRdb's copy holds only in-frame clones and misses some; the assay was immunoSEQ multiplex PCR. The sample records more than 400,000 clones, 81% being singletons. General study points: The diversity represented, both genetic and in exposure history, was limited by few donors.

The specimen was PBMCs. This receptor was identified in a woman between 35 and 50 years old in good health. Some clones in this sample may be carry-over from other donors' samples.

The CDR3 loop reads CASSSGLTIAKNIQYF. The CDR3 nucleotides are TGTGCCAGCAGCTCGGGCCTCACTATAGCCAAAAACATTCAGTACTTC. The genes are TRBV7-8 and TRBJ2-4; D gene uncertain. V lost 4 bases to trimming and J lost 0 bases, with 13 bases between them. In germline, CDR1 is SGHVS, CDR2 FQNEAQ. The CDR3 length is 16 residues.